This T cell receptor beta chain was captured in a study of Graves' ophthalmopathy and Graves' hyperthyroidism. Study overall: The blood sample was drawn at first diagnosis and before any treatment.

Beta-chain TCR CDR3 regions were amplified from RNA transcripts. First-round RT-PCR relied on HTBI primers, and a second-round multiplex PCR came next. From the multiplex PCR reads, TCRdb called clonotypes with MiXCR, one entry per CDR3 protein. The sample contains 650,000 to 900,000 distinct CDR3 sequences, roughly 40% of which appear only once. General study results and limits: Ophthalmopathy cases were distinguished from stable hyperthyroidism by a 13-signature model, reaching 85% to 90% sensitivity and around 80% specificity.

A remark on this clonotype: Its antigen remains unidentified.

Moderate-to-severe activity, CAS ≥3, NOSPECS ≥4 and duration under 3 months were recorded for donors with ophthalmopathy. The germline CDR1 and CDR2 sequences are SGDLS and YYNGEE. The CDR3 sequence is 17 residues long. The ends were cut back, 0 bases at V and 4 bases at J, with 17 bases in the middle. This clonotype was sampled from an adult man with Graves' ophthalmopathy. Sequencing input: peripheral blood. The gene calls are TRBV9 and TRBJ1-3; D may be TRBD1 (6 bases). This CDR3 is CASSVARDTSGGNTIYF. DNA for the CDR3: TGTGCCAGCAGCGTAGCCAGGGACACCTCGGGGGGAAACACCATATATTTT.